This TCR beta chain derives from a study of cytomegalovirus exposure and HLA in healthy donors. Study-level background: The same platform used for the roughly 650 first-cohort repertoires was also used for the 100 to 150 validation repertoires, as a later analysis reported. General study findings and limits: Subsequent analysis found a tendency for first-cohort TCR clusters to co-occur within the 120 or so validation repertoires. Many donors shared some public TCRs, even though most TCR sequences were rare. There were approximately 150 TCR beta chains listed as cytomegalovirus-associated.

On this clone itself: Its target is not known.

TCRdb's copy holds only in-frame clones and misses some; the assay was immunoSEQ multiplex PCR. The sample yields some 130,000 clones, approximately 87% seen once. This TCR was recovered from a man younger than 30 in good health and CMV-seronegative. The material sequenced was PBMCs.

The CDR3 coding sequence is TGTGCCGCCGGGCCTGGCTATTGGAGGACCGGGGAGCTGTTTTTT. Protein: CAAGPGYWRTGELFF. The chain links TRBV30 to TRBJ2-2; TRBD2 is a possible D gene (5 bases). Looked up from germline, CDR1 is GTSNPN and CDR2 is SVGIG (reference sequence). The CDR3 extends over 15 amino acids. Trimming shortened V by 8 bases and J by 5 bases, and 21 bases separated the two germline ends. The complete variable domain, with remaining parts taken from reference TRBV30 and TRBJ2-2, reads SQTIHQWPATLVQPVGSPLSLECTVEGTSNPNLYWYRQAAGRGLQLLFYSVGIGQISSEVPQNLSASRPQDRQFILSSKKLLLSDSGFYLCAAGPGYWRTGELFFGEGSRLTVL.